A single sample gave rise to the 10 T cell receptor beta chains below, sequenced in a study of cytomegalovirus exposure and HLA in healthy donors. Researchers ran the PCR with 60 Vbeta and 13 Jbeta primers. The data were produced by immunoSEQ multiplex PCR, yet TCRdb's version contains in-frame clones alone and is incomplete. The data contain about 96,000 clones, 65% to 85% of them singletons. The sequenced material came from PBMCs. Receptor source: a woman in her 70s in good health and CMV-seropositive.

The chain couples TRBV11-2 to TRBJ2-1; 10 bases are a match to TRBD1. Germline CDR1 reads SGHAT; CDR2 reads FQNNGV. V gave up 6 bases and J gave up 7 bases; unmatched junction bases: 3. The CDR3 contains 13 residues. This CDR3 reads CASSWTGGNEQFF. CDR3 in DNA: TGTGCCAGCAGTTGGACAGGGGGGAATGAGCAGTTCTTC. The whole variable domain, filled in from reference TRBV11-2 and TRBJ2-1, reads EAGVAQSPRYKIIEKRQSVAFWCNPISGHATLYWYQQILGQGPKLLIQFQNNGVVDDSQLPKDRFSAERLKGVDSTLKIQPAKLEDSAVYLCASSWTGGNEQFFGPGTRLTVL.

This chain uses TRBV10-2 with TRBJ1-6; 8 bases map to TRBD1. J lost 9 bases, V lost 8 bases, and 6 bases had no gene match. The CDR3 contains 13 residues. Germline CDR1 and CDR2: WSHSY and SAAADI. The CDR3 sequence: CASVDRGSSPLHF. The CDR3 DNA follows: TGCGCCAGCGTAGACAGGGGCTCTTCACCCCTCCACTTT.

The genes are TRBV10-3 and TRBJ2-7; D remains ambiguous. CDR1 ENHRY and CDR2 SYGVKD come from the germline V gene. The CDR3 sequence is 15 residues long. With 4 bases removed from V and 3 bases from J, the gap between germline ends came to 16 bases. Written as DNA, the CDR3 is TGTGCCATCAGTGTTGGCGGATCCGTTCGCTACGAGCAGTACTTC. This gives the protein CAISVGGSVRYEQYF.

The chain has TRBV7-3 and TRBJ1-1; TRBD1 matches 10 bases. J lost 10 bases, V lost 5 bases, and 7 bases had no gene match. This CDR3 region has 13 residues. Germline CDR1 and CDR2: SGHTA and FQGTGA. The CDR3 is CASSPGQGTGAFF. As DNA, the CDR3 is TGTGCCAGCAGCCCGGGACAGGGGACAGGAGCTTTCTTT.

The CDR3 sequence is CASSQRGHSGNTIYF. The CDR3 nucleotides are TGTGCCAGCAGTCAAAGGGGTCACTCTGGAAACACCATATATTTT. The chain couples TRBV9 to TRBJ1-3; tentative D call: TRBD1 (5 bases). V lost 5 bases, J lost 0 bases, and 12 bases lay in between. The CDR3 runs 15 residues. Germline V lookup: CDR1 SGDLS, CDR2 YYNGEE.

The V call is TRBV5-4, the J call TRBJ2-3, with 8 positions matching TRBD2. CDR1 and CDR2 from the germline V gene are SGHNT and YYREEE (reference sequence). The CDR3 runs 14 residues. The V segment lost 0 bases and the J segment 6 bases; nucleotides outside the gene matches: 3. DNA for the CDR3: TGTGCCAGCAGCTTGGATAGCGGGGTTGATACGCAGTATTTT. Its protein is CASSLDSGVDTQYF.

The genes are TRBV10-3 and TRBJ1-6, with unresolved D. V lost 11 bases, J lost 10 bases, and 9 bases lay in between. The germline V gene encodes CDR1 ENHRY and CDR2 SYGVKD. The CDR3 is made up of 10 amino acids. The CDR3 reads CAVGESPLHF. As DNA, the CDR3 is TGTGCCGTGGGAGAATCACCCCTCCACTTT.

Here the CDR3 DNA reads TGCGCCAGCAGCCCGGGGGGACTAGCGGGCTATCAAGAGACCCAGTACTTC. It translates to CASSPGGLAGYQETQYF. The chain recombines TRBV5-1 with TRBJ2-5, with 12 bases aligning to TRBD2. The germline CDR1 and CDR2 sequences are SGHRS and YFSETQ. This CDR3 is 17 amino acids long. Trimming at V came to 4 bases and at J to 2 bases, leaving 9 bases not matched to a gene. The entire variable domain, with the rest obtained from reference TRBV5-1 and TRBJ2-5, is as follows: KAGVTQTPRYLIKTRGQQVTLSCSPISGHRSVSWYQQTPGQGLQFLFEYFSETQRNKGNFPGRFSGRQFSNSRSEMNVSTLELGDSALYLCASSPGGLAGYQETQYFGPGTRLLVL.

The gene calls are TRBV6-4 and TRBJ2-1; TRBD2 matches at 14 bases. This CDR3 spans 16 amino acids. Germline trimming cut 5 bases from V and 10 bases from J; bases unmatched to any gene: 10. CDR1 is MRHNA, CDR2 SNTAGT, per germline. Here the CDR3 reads CASSKIGTSGRVEQFF. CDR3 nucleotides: TGTGCCAGCAGTAAAATTGGGACTAGCGGGAGAGTGGAGCAGTTCTTC.

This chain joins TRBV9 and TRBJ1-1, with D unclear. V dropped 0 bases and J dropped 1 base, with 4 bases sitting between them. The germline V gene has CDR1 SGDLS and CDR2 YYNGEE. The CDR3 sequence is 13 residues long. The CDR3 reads CASSVDGNTEAFF. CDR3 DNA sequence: TGTGCCAGCAGCGTAGACGGGAACACTGAAGCTTTCTTT.